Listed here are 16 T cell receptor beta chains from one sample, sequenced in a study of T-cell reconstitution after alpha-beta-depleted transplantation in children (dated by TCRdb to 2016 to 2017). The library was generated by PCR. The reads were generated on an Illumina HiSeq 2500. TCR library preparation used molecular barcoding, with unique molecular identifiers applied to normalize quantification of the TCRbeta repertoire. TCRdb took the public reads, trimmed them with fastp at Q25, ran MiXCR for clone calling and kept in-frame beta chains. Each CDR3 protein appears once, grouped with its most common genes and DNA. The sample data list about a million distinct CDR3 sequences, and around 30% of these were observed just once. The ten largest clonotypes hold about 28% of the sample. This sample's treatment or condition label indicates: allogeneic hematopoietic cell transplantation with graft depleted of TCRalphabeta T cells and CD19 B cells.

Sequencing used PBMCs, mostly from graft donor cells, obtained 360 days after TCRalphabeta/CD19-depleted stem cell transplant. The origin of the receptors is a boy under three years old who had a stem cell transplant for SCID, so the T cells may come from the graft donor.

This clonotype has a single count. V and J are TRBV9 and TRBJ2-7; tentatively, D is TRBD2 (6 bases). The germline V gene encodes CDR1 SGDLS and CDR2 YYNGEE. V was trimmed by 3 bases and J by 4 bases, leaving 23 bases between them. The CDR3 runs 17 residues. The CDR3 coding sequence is TGTGCCAGCAGCGCTTCTACTAGCCGCCTCAACACTTACGAGCAGTACTTC. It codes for CASSASTSRLNTYEQYF.

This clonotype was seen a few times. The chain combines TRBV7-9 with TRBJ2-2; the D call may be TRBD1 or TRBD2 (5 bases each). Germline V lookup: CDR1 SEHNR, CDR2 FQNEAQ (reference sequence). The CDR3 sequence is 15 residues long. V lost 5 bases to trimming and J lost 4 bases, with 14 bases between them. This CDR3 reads CASSPPGASTGELFF. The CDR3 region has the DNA TGTGCCAGCAGCCCCCCCGGGGCGAGCACCGGGGAGCTGTTTTTT. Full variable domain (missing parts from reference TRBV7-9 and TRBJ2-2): DTGVSQNPRHKITKRGQNVTFRCDPISEHNRLYWYRQTLGQGPEFLTYFQNEAQLEKSRLLSDRFSAERPKGSFSTLEIQRTEQGDSAMYLCASSPPGASTGELFFGEGSRLTVL.

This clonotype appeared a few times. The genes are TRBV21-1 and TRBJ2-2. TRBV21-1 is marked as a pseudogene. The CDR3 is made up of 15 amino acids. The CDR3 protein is CASSKRTARSGELFF. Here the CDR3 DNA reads TGTGCCAGCAGCAAACGGACGGCAAGAAGCGGGGAGCTGTTTTTT.

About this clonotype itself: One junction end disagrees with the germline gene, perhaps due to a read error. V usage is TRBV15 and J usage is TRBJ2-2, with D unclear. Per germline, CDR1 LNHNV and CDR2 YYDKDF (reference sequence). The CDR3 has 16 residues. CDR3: CATSRDPDPLYGELFF. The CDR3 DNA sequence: TGTGCCACCAGCCGAGACCCCGACCCGCTATATGGGGAGCTGTTTTTT. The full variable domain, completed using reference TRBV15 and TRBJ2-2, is DAMVIQNPRYQVTQFGKPVTLSCSQTLNHNVMYWYQQKSSQAPKLLFHYYDKDFNNEADTPDNFQSRRPNTSFCFLDIRSPGLGDTAMYLCATSRDPDPLYGELFFGEGSRLTVL.

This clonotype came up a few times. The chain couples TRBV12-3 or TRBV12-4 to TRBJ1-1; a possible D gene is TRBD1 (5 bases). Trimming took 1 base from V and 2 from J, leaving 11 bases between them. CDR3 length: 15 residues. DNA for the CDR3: TGTGCCAGCAGTTTAGGCTTAAGGGGAAACACTGAAGCTTTCTTT. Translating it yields CASSLGLRGNTEAFF.

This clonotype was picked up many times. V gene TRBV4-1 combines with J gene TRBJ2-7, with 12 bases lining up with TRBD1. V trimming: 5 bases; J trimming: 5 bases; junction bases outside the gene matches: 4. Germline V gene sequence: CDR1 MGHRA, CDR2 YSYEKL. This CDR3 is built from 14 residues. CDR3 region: CASSAGTGGDEQYF. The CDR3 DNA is TGCGCCAGCAGCGCGGGGACAGGGGGCGACGAGCAGTACTTC.

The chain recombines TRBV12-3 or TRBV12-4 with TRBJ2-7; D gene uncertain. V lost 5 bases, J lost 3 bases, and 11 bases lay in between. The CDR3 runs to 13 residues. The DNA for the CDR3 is TGTGCCAGCAGTCCCCCCTGGGGCTACGAGCAGTACTTC. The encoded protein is CASSPPWGYEQYF.

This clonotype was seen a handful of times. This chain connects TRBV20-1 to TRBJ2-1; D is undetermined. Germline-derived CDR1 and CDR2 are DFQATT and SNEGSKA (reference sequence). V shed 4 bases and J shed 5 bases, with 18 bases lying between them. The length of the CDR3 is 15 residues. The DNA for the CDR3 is TGCAGTGCTAAAAATAAACCAACCCCAAACAATGAGCAGTTCTTC. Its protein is CSAKNKPTPNNEQFF.

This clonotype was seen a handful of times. This CDR3 reads CASSLGPVREDTQYF. The CDR3 nucleotides are TGTGCCAGCAGCTTGGGCCCAGTAAGGGAAGATACGCAGTATTTT. The genes are TRBV5-5 and TRBJ2-3; D not resolved. V shed 0 bases and J shed 5 bases, with 13 bases lying between them. Germline assignment: CDR1 SGHKS and CDR2 YYEKEE (reference sequence). This CDR3 is 15 amino acids long.

The CDR3 DNA reads as TGTGCCAGCAGCGCCTCCCCGGGGACAGATACGCAGTATTTT. Translation gives CASSASPGTDTQYF. The genes are TRBV9 and TRBJ2-3; D may be TRBD2 (5 bases). The V and J ends lost 3 bases and 3 bases respectively, with 11 bases between them. The CDR3 consists of 14 residues. In germline, CDR1 is SGDLS, CDR2 YYNGEE. The full variable domain, in which reference TRBV9 and TRBJ2-3 provide the parts outside the CDR3, is DSGVTQTPKHLITATGQRVTLRCSPRSGDLSVYWYQQSLDQGLQFLIQYYNGEERAKGNILERFSAQQFPDLHSELNLSSLELGDSALYFCASSASPGTDTQYFGPGTRLTVL.

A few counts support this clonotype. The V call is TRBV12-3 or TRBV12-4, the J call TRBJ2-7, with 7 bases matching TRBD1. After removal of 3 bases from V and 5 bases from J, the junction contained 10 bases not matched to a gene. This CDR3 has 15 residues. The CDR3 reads CASSFSPTGVDEQYF. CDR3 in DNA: TGTGCCAGCAGTTTCTCCCCCACAGGGGTGGACGAGCAGTACTTC.

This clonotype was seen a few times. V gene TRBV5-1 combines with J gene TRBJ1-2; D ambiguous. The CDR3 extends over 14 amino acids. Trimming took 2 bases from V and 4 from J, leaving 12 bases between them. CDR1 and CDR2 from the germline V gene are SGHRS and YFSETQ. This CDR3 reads CASSFTPSVYGYTF. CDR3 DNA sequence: TGCGCCAGCAGCTTTACCCCATCGGTCTATGGCTACACCTTC.

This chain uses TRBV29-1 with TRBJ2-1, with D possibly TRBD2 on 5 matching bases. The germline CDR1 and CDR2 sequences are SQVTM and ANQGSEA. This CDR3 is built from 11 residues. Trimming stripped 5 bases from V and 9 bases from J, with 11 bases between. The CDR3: CSVCPEGEQFF. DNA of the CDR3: TGCAGCGTTTGCCCCGAGGGTGAGCAGTTCTTC.

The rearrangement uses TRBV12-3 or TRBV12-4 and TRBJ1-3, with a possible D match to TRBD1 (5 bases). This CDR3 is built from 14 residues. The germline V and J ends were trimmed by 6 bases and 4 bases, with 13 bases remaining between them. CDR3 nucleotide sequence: TGTGCCAGCAGGTCACAGGCATCCGGAAACACCATATATTTT. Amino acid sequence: CASRSQASGNTIYF.

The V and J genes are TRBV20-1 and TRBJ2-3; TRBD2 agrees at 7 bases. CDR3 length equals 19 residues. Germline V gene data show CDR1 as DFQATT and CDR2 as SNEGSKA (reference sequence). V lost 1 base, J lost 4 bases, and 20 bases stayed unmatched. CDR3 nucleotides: TGCAGTGCTAGAGTTACCCCCGGGGGGTTTCCTTCCTCGTCAGATACGCAGTATTTT. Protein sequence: CSARVTPGGFPSSSDTQYF.

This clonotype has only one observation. The CDR3 region has the DNA TGTGCCAGCAGCTTAGTGGGTCCCGGATCCAATGAGCAGTTCTTC. Residues: CASSLVGPGSNEQFF. This chain connects TRBV5-5 to TRBJ2-1; D gene ambiguous. Germline V lookup: CDR1 SGHKS, CDR2 YYEKEE (reference sequence). The V end lost 2 bases, the J end lost 6 bases, and 15 bases lay between the germline ends. The CDR3 contains 15 residues.